A selection of T cell receptor beta chains follows, all from one sample in a study of cytomegalovirus exposure and HLA in healthy donors. The repertoire was sequenced with immunoSEQ multiplex PCR; TCRdb's copy has only in-frame clones and lacks some. The table shows some 190,000 clones, with 77% occurring only once. The sequencing input was PBMCs. The receptors derive from a man between 18 and 29 years old in good health and CMV-seronegative. The conserved cysteine and the conserved F or W are not part of the CDR3 here. Where a row states a size, it is once, few, many or the class of an expanded clone; other rows omit it.

V gene	CDR3 length	clone size	J gene	CDR3 protein
TRBV7-6	11	many	TRBJ1-1	ASSTQGYTEAF
TRBV4-3	11	few	TRBJ2-3	ASSQFRADTQY
TRBV5-6	13	once	TRBJ1-2	ASSPAGAGNYGYT
TRBV6-5	11	-	TRBJ2-7	VSRLAGGYEQY
TRBV6-5	12	-	TRBJ1-1	ASSLGQWNTEAF
TRBV7-8	16	-	TRBJ2-3	ASSPGLGQSPSTDTQY
TRBV2	12	-	TRBJ1-1	ASSPLQGSTEAF
TRBV29-1	12	few	TRBJ1-1	SGRRGTVNTEAF
TRBV29-1	12	-	TRBJ2-2	SVESRGTPGELF
TRBV2	14	-	TRBJ2-7	ASSPTLAGKRHEQY
TRBV27	14	-	TRBJ2-1	ASSLSRVAGDNEQF
TRBV5-1	10	-	TRBJ2-5	ASSYGAQTQY
TRBV28	16	-	TRBJ2-1	ASSPSALAVSSYNEQF
TRBV29-1	17	-	TRBJ2-1	SVEGGTSGSSSSYNEQF
TRBV30	13	-	TRBJ1-6	AWSRGGRLGSPLH
TRBV7-8	12	-	TRBJ2-3	ASSRTGATDTQY
TRBV7-7	12	few	TRBJ2-1	ASSLGRGVNEQF
TRBV18	13	-	TRBJ2-7	ASSPVGQSNYEQY
TRBV7-2	12	-	TRBJ2-5	ASSPSGGEETQY
TRBV9	11	few	TRBJ2-1	ASSVAPFNEQF
TRBV6-1	12	-	TRBJ1-5	ASRTGTAYQPQH
TRBV5-5	13	-	TRBJ1-5	ASSLEAFSNQPQH
TRBV18	17	-	TRBJ2-6	ASSPWLGPGAGGANVLT
TRBV19	12	-	TRBJ1-2	ASSMTREFCGYT
TRBV5-4	12	-	TRBJ2-7	ASSSGLAGGWQY